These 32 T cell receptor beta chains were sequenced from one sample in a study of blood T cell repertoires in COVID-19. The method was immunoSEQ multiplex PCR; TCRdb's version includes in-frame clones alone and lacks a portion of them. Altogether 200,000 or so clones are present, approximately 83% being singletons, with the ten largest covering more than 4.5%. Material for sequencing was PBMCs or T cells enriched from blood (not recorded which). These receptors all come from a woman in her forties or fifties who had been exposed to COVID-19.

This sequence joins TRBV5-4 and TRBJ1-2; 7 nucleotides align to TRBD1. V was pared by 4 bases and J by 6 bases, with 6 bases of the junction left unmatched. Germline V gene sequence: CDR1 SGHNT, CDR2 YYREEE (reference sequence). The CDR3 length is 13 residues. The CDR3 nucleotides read TGTGCCAGCAGCCAACAGGACAGGCATGGCTACACCTTC. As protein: CASSQQDRHGYTF.

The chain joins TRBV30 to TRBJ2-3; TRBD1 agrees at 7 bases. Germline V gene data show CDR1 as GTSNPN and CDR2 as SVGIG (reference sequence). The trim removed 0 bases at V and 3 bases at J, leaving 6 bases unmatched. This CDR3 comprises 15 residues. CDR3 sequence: CAWSVKTGWTDTQYF. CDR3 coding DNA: TGTGCCTGGAGTGTAAAGACAGGGTGGACAGATACGCAGTATTTT.

The CDR3 sequence: CASGRGSGGTDTQYF. The DNA for the CDR3 is TGTGCCAGCGGCCGGGGTAGCGGGGGCACAGATACGCAGTATTTT. The chain couples TRBV5-5 to TRBJ2-3; 8 nucleotides line up with TRBD2. The CDR3 contains 15 residues. Germline V gives CDR1 SGHKS, CDR2 YYEKEE (reference sequence). The V segment lost 7 bases and the J segment 1 base; nucleotides outside the gene matches: 8.

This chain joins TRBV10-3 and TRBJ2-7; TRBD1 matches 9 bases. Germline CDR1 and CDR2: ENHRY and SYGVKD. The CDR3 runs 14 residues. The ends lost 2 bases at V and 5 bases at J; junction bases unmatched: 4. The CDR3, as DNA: TGTGCCATCAGTGAGCCGGACAGGGGTCACGAGCAGTACTTC. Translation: CAISEPDRGHEQYF.

The CDR3 DNA sequence: TGTGCCAGCGGTCGCGGGGGGGCCGAGACCCAGTACTTC. Translation gives CASGRGGAETQYF. The chain employs TRBV7-2 and TRBJ2-5; TRBD2 aligns across 9 bases. The CDR3 is 13 residues long. Germline-derived CDR1 and CDR2 are SGHTA and FQGNSA. With 8 bases clipped from V and 5 bases from J, the junction kept 6 bases outside the gene matches.

CDR3 nucleotide sequence: TGTGCCAGCAGCTTAGCGCCCGGGATACCCACATATGGCTACACCTTC. Translation: CASSLAPGIPTYGYTF. The chain joins TRBV7-2 to TRBJ1-2; no definite D call. The length of the CDR3 is 16 residues. V gave up 0 bases and J gave up 5 bases, with 16 bases separating them. The germline CDR1 and CDR2 sequences are SGHTA and FQGNSA.

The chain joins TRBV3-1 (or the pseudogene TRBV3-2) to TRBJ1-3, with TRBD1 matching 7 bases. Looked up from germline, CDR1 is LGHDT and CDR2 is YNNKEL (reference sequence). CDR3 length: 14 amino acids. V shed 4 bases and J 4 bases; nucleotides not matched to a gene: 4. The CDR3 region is CASSRQGFGNTIYF. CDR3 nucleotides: TGTGCCAGCAGCCGACAGGGATTCGGAAACACCATATATTTT.

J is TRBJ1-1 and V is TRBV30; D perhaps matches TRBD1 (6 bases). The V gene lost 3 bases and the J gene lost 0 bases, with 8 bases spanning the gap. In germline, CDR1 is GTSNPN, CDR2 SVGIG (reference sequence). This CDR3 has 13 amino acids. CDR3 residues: CAWSGQMNTEAFF. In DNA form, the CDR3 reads TGTGCCTGGAGCGGACAGATGAACACTGAAGCTTTCTTT. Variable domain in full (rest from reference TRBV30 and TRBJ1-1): SQTIHQWPATLVQPVGSPLSLECTVEGTSNPNLYWYRQAAGRGLQLLFYSVGIGQISSEVPQNLSASRPQDRQFILSSKKLLLSDSGFYLCAWSGQMNTEAFFGQGTRLTVV.

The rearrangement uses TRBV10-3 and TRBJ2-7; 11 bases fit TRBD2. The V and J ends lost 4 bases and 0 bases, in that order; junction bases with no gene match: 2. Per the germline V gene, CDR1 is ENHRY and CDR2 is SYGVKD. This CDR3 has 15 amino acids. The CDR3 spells CAISATSGASYEQYF. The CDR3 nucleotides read TGTGCCATCAGTGCGACTAGCGGGGCCTCCTACGAGCAGTACTTC.

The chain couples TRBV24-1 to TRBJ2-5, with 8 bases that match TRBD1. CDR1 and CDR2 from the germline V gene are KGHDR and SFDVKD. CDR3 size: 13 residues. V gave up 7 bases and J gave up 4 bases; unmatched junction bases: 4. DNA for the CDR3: TGTGCCACCAGGTCAGGGGGCGGAGAGACCCAGTACTTC. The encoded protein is CATRSGGGETQYF.

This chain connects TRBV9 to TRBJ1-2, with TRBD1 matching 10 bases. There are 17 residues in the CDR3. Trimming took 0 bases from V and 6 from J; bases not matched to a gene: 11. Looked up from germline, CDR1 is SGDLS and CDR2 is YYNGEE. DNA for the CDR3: TGTGCCAGCAGCGTAGCCCGTACTCCGGACAGGGGGGATGGCTACACCTTC. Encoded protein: CASSVARTPDRGDGYTF.

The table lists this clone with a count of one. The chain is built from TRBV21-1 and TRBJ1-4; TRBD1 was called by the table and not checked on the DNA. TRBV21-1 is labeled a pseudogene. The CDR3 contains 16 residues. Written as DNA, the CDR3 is TGTGCCAGCAGCACCCCAGGGCGGCGAGCTAATGAAAAACTGTTTTTT. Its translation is CASSTPGRRANEKLFF.

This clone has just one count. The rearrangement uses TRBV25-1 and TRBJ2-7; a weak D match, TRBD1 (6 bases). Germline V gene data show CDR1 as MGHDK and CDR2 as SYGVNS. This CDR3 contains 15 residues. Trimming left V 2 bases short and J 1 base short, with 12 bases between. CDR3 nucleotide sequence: TGTGCCAGCAGTGAACAGGGGAAAGGGTCCTACGAGCAGTACTTC. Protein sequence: CASSEQGKGSYEQYF.

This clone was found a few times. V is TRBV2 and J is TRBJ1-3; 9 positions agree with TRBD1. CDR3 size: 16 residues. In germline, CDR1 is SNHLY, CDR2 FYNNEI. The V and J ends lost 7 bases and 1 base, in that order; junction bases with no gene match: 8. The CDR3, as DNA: TGTGCCAGCATTGACAGGGGGGTATCTTCTGGAAACACCATATATTTT. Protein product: CASIDRGVSSGNTIYF. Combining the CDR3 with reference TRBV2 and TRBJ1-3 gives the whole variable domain EPEVTQTPSHQVTQMGQEVILRCVPISNHLYFYWYRQILGQKVEFLVSFYNNEISEKSEIFDDQFSVERPDGSNFTLKIRSTKLEDSAMYFCASIDRGVSSGNTIYFGEGSWLTVV.

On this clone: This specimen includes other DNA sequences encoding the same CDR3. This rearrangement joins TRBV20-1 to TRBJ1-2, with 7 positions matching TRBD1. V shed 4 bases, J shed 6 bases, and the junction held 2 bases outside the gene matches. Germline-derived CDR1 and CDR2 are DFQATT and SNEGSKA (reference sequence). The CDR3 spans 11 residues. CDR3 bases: TGCAGTGCTAAAACAGGGGATGGCTACACCTTC. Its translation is CSAKTGDGYTF.

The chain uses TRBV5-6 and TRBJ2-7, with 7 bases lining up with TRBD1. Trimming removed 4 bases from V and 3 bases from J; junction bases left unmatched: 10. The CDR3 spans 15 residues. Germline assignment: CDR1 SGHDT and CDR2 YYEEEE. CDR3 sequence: CASSLRDSLYYEQYF. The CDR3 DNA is TGTGCCAGCAGCCTCCGGGACAGCCTCTACTACGAGCAGTACTTC.

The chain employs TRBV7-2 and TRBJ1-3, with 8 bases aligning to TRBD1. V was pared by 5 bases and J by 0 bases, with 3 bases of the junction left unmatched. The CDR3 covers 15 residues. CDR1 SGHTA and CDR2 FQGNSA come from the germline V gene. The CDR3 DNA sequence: TGTGCCAGCAGCACGGACAGGGCCTCTGGAAACACCATATATTTT. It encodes CASSTDRASGNTIYF.

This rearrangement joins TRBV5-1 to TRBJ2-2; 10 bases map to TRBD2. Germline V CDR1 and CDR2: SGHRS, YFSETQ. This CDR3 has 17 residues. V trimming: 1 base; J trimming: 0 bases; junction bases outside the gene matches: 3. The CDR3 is CASSLNSGGTNTGELFF. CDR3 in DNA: TGCGCCAGCAGCTTGAATAGCGGGGGGACGAACACCGGGGAGCTGTTTTTT.

The CDR3 protein is CASEDSSGANVLTF. CDR3 coding DNA: TGTGCCAGTGAGGATAGCTCTGGGGCCAACGTCCTGACTTTC. The J gene is TRBJ2-6, the V gene TRBV19; D unclear. CDR1 is LNHDA and CDR2 is SQIVND in the germline V gene (reference sequence). The length of the CDR3 is 14 residues. Between the trimmed V and J ends, which lost 8 bases and 0 bases, there was a span of 8 bases.

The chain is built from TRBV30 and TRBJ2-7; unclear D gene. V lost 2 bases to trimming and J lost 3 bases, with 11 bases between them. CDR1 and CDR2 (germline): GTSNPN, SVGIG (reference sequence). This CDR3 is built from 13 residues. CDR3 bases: TGTGCCTGGAGTATTACAAGGAGCTACGAGCAGTACTTC. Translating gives CAWSITRSYEQYF. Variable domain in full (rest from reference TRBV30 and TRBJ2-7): SQTIHQWPATLVQPVGSPLSLECTVEGTSNPNLYWYRQAAGRGLQLLFYSVGIGQISSEVPQNLSASRPQDRQFILSSKKLLLSDSGFYLCAWSITRSYEQYFGPGTRLTVT.

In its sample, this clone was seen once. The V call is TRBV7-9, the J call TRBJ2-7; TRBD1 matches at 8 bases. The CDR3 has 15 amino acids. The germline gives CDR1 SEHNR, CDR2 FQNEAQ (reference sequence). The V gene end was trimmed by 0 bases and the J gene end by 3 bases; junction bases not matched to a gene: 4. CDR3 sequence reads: CASSLAQGANYEQYF. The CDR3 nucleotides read TGTGCCAGCAGCTTAGCCCAGGGGGCAAACTACGAGCAGTACTTC.

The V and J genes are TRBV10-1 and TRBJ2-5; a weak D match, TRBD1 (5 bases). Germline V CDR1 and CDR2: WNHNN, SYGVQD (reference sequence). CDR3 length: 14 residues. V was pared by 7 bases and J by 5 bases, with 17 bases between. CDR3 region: CASNGATRLETQYF. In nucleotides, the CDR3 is TGCGCCAGCAATGGGGCAACACGGCTGGAGACCCAGTACTTC.

CDR3 sequence reads: CASSVAGNQPQHF. Here the CDR3 DNA reads TGTGCCAGTAGTGTGGCAGGTAATCAGCCCCAGCATTTT. The V gene is TRBV19, the J gene TRBJ1-5, with unresolved D. Germline-derived CDR1 and CDR2 are LNHDA and SQIVND (reference sequence). The CDR3 is made up of 13 amino acids. The ends were cut back, 5 bases at V and 4 bases at J, with 9 bases in the middle.

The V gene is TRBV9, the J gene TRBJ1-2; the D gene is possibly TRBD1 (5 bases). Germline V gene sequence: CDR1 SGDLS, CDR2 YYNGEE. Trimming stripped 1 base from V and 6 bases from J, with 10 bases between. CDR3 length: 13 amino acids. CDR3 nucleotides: TGTGCCAGCAGCGTACAGGGAGGGGATGGCTACACCTTC. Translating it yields CASSVQGGDGYTF.

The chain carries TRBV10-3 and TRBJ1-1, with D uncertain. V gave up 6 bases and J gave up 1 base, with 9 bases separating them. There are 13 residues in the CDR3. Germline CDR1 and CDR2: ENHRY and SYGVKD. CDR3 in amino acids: CAISYSGNTEAFF. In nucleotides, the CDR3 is TGTGCCATCAGCTATTCGGGGAACACTGAAGCTTTCTTT.

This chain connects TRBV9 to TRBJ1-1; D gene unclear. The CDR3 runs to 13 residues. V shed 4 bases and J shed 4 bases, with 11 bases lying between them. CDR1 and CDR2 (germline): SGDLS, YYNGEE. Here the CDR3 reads CASSSTGSTEAFF. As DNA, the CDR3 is TGTGCCAGCAGCTCTACCGGGAGCACTGAAGCTTTCTTT.

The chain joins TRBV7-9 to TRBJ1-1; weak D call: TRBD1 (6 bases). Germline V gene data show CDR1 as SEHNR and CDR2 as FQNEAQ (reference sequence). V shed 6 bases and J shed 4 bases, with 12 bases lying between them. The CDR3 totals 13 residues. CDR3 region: CASRKGGSTEAFF. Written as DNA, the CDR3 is TGTGCCAGCAGAAAAGGGGGATCCACTGAAGCTTTCTTT.

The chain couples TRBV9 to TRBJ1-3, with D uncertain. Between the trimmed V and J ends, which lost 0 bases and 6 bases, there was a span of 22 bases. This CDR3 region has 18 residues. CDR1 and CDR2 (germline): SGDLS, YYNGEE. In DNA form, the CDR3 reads TGTGCCAGCAGCGTAGTAGCGGGCGGCAGTCCTACCCCAAACACCATATATTTT. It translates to CASSVVAGGSPTPNTIYF.

CDR3 in amino acids: CASSLGRGGRYTGELFF. For the CDR3, the DNA is TGTGCCAGCAGCCTCGGGAGGGGGGGCCGGTACACCGGGGAGCTGTTTTTT. The chain combines TRBV3-1 (or the pseudogene TRBV3-2) with TRBJ2-2, with TRBD2 identical over 8 bases. This CDR3 is 17 amino acids long. The germline V gene encodes CDR1 LGHDT and CDR2 YNNKEL (reference sequence). V shed 4 bases and J 3 bases; nucleotides not matched to a gene: 10.

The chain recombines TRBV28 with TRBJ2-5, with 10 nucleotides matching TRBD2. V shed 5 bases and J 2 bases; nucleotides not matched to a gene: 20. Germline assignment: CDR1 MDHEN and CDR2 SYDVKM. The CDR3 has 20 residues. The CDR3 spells CASSQLPVSGGFTPQETQYF. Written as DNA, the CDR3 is TGTGCCAGCAGTCAATTGCCGGTTAGCGGGGGGTTTACCCCGCAAGAGACCCAGTACTTC.

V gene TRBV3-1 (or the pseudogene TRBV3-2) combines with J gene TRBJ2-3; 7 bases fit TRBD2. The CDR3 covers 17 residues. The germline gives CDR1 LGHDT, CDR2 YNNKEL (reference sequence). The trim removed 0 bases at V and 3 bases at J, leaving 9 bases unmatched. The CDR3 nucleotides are TGTGCCAGCAGCCAAGAAGGGCTAGCGGTGGCGACAGATACGCAGTATTTT. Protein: CASSQEGLAVATDTQYF.

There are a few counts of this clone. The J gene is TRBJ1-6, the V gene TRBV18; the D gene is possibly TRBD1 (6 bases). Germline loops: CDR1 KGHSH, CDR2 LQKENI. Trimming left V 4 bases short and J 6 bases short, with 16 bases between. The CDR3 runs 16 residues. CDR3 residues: CASSRTGITLNSPLHF. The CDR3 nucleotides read TGTGCCAGCTCACGTACAGGGATAACCCTTAATTCACCCCTCCACTTT.